A single T cell receptor beta chain is shown here with its context. The record originates from a study of shared T cell receptors in the human thymus. Germline-derived CDR1 and CDR2 are ENHRY and SYGVKD. V shed 9 bases and J shed 7 bases, with 24 bases lying between them. The CDR3 length is 15 residues. Assay used: immunoSEQ multiplex PCR; TCRdb lists only in-frame clones, some missing. This table has about 380,000 clones, 95% appearing once. The sample was thymocytes. This clonotype originated in a human donor. This chain joins TRBV10-3 and TRBJ1-2; D perhaps matches TRBD1 (6 bases). The CDR3 loop reads CAMTSLAGARSGYTF. CDR3 DNA sequence: TGTGCCATGACCTCCTTGGCAGGGGCTAGGAGTGGCTACACCTTC.